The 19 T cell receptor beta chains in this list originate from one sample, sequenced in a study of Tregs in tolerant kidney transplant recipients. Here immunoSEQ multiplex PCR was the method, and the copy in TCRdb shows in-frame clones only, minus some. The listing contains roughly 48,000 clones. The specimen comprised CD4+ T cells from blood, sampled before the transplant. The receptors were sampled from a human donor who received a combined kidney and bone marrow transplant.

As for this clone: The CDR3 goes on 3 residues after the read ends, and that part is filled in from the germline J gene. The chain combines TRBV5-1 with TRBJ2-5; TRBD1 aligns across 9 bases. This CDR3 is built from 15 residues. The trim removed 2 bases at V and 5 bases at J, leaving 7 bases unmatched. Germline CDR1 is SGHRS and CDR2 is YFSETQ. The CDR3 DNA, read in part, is TGCGCCAGCAGCTTACAGGGGGCTTCCGGGGAGACC. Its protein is CASSLQGASGET. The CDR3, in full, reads CASSLQGASGETQYF.

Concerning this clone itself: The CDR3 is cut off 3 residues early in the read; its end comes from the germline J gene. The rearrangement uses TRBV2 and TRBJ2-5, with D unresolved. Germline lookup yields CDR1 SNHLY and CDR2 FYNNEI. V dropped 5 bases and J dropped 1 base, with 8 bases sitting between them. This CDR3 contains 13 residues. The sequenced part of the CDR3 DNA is TGTGCCAGCAGTCTAGTTCCCCAAGAGACC. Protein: CASSLVPQET. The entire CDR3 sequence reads CASSLVPQETQYF.

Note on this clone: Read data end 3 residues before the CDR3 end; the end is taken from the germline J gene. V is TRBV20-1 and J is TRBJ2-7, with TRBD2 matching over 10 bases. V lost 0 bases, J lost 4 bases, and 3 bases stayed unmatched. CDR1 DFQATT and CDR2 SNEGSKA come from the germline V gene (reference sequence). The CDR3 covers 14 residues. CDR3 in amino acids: CSARDPSGRYEQYF. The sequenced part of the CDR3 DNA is TGCAGTGCTAGAGATCCTAGCGGGAGATACGAG.

The CDR3 spells CASSYPGSGSPGELFF. The DNA read from the CDR3 is TGTGCCAGCAGCTACCCGGGTAGCGGGAGTCCCGGGGAG. This chain connects TRBV7-8 to TRBJ2-2; 9 bases align to TRBD2. The read gets to within 3 residues of the CDR3 end, and the germline J gene fills in the rest. From germline, CDR1 is SGHVS and CDR2 FQNEAQ. The CDR3 runs 16 residues. V gave up 4 bases and J gave up 6 bases; unmatched junction bases: 9.

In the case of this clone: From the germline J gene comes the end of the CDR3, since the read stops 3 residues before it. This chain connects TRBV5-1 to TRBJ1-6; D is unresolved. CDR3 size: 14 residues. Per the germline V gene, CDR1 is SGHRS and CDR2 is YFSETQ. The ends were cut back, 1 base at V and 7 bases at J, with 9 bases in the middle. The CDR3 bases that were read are TGCGCCAGCAGCTTGCCAGGAGGCAATTCACCC. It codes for CASSLPGGNSP. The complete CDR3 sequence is CASSLPGGNSPLHF.

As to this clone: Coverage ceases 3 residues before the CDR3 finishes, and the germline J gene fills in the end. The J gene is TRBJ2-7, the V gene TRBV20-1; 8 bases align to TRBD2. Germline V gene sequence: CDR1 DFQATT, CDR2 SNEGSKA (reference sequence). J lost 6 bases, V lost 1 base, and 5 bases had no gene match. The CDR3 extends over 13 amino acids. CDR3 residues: CSARGQREFEQYF. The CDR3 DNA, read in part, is TGCAGTGCTAGAGGCCAGCGGGAGTTCGAG.

CDR3 bases read: TGCAGTGCTAGAGATCAGAGAGGGGTTGGTGAAAAA. Its translation: CSARDQRGVGEK. The whole CDR3 sequence reads CSARDQRGVGEKLFF. This rearrangement joins TRBV20-1 to TRBJ1-4; D possibly corresponds to TRBD1 (5 bases). Read sequence stops 3 residues before the CDR3 end, and the germline J gene provides the missing end. In germline, CDR1 is DFQATT, CDR2 SNEGSKA (reference sequence). The CDR3 has 15 amino acids. Deletions cut 0 bases from V and 7 bases from J, with 15 bases between.

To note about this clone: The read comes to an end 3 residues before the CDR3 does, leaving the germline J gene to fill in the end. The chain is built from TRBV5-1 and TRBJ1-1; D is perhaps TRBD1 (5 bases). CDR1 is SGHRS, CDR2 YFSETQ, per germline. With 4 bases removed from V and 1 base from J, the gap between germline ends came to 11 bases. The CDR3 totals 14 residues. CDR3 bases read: TGCGCCAGCAGCGCCCAGGGTTCGAACACTGAA. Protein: CASSAQGSNTE. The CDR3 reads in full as CASSAQGSNTEAFF.

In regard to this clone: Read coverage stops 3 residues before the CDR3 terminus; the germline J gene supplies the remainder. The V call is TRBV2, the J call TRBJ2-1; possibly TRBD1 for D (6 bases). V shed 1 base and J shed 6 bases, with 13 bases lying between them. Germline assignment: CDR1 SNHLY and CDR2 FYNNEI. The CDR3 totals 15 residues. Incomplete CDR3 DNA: TGTGCCAGCAGTGAAGGGGCAGGGGCGAGCAATGAG. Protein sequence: CASSEGAGASNE. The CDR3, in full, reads CASSEGAGASNEQFF.

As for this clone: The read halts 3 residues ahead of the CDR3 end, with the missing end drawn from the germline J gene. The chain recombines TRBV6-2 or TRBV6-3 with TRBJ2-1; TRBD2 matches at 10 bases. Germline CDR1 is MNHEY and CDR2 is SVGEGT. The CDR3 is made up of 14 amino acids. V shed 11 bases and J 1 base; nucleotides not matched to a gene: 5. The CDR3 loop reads CAAQREGSYNEQFF. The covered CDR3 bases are TGTGCCGCCCAGCGGGAGGGGTCCTACAATGAG.

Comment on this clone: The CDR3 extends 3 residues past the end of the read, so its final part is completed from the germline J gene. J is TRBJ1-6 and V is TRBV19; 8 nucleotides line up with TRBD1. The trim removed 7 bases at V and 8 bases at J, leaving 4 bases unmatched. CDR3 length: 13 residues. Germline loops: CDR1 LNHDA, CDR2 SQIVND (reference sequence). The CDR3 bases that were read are TGTGCCAGTACTGGACAGGGTGATTCACCC. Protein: CASTGQGDSP. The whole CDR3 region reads CASTGQGDSPLHF.

CDR3 in amino acids: CASRPTGGYGYTF. The covered CDR3 bases are TGTGCCAGCAGACCGACAGGGGGCTATGGC. The chain recombines TRBV6-2 or TRBV6-3 with TRBJ1-2, with 9 nucleotides matching TRBD1. Read coverage stops 3 residues before the CDR3 terminus; the germline J gene supplies the remainder. The V and J ends lost 6 bases and 4 bases, in that order; junction bases with no gene match: 3. From germline, CDR1 is MNHEY and CDR2 SVGEGT. This CDR3 is built from 13 residues.

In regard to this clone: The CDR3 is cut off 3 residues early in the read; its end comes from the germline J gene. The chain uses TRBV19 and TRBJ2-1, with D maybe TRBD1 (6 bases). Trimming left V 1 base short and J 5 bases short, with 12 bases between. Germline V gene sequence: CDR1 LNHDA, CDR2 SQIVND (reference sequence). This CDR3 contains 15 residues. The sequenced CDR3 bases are TGTGCCAGTAGTATAGGAGGCAGGACAGACAATGAG. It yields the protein CASSIGGRTDNE. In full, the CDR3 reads CASSIGGRTDNEQFF.

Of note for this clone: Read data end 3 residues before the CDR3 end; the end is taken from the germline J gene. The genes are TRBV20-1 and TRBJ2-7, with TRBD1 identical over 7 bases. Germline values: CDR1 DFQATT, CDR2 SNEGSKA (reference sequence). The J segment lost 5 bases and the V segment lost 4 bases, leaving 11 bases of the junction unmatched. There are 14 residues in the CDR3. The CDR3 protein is CSANPQGELDEQYF. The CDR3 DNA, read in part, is TGCAGTGCTAACCCGCAGGGGGAGTTGGACGAG.

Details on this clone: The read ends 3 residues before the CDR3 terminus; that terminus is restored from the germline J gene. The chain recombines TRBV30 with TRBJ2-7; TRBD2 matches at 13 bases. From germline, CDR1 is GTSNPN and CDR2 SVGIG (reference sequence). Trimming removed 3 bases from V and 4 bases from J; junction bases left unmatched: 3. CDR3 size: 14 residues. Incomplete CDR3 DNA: TGTGCCTGGAGGAGGACTAGCGGGAGTTACGAG. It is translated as CAWRRTSGSYE. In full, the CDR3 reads CAWRRTSGSYEQYF.

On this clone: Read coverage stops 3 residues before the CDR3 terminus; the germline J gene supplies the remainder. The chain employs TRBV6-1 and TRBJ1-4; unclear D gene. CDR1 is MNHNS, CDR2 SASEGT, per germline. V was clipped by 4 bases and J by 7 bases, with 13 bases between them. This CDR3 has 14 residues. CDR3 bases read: TGTGCCAGCAGTGCCCCCTCGGCTAGTGAAAAA. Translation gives CASSAPSASEK. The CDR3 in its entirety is CASSAPSASEKLFF.

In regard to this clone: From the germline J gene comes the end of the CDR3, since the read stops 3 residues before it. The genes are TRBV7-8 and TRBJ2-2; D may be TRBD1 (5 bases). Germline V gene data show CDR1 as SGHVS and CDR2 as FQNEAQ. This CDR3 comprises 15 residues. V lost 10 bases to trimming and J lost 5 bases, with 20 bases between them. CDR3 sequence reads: CANLKGASGTGELFF. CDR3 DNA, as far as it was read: TGTGCCAACCTAAAAGGGGCCTCGGGTACCGGGGAG.

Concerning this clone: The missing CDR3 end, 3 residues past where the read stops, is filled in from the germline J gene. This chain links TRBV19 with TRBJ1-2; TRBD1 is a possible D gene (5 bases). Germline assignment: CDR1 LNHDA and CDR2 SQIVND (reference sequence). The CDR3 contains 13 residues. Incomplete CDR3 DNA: TGTGCCAGTACCCATGGTAGGGGAGACGGC. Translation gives CASTHGRGDG. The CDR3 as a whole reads CASTHGRGDGYTF. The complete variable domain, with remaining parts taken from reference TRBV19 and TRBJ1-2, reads DGGITQSPKYLFRKEGQNVTLSCEQNLNHDAMYWYRQDPGQGLRLIYYSQIVNDFQKGDIAEGYSVSREKKESFPLTVTSAQKNPTAFYLCASTHGRGDGYTFGSGTRLTVV.

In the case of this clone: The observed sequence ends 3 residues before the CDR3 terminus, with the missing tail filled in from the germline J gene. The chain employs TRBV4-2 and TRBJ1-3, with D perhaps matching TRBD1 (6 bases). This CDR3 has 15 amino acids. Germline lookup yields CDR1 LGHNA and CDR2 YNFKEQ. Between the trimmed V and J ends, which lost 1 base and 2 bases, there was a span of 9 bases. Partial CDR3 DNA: TGTGCCAGCAGCCAAGTCTCAGGGGCTGGAAACACC. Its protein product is CASSQVSGAGNT. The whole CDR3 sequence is CASSQVSGAGNTIYF.